The rows below give T cell receptor beta chains drawn from one sample of a study of blood T cells in healthy people across ages. MiXCR, run by TCRdb on the 5' RACE reads, gives a single entry per CDR3 protein. The repertoire holds about 1 million distinct CDR3 sequences, 25% seen once, with approximately 0.71% in the top ten. A further study also used this sample, focusing on T cells of mothers and their children.

Material for sequencing was blood. The receptors originated from a girl aged 2 to 10 in good health. Each CDR3 is given with its conserved first and last residue. D genes are given only for firm matches. Clone size, where shown, is once, few, many, or a class for clones that have expanded.

TRBV29-1	.	TRBJ1-2	few	TGCAGCGTTGAAATAACAGGGAAAGGCGGCTACACCTTC	CSVEITGKGGYTF
TRBV6-5	.	TRBJ2-1	few	TGTGCCAGCAGTTACGTGGGGTACTCCTACAATGAGCAGTTCTTC	CASSYVGYSYNEQFF
TRBV29-1	TRBD2	TRBJ2-7	few	TGCAGCGTTGGCGGGAGTATAGTGTACGAGCAGTACTTC	CSVGGSIVYEQYF
TRBV5-6	.	TRBJ2-7	few	TGTGCCAGCAGCCGACTAGACAGTAACCACGAGCAGTACTTC	CASSRLDSNHEQYF
TRBV4-2	.	TRBJ2-1	.	TGTGCCAGCAGCCAAACTCTAGCCGGTGAGCAGTTCTTC	CASSQTLAGEQFF
TRBV7-2	TRBD1	TRBJ1-2	.	TGTGCCAGCAGCACCTACCGACAGGGAGGAGGATATGGCTACACCTTC	CASSTYRQGGGYGYTF
TRBV28	.	TRBJ1-3	.	TGTGCCAGCAGGATACAGGCGGCAAACACCATATATTTT	CASRIQAANTIYF
TRBV12-3/TRBV12-4	.	TRBJ1-2	few	TGTGCCAGCAGTACCCGCGGTTTGGCAGGGAGGGATGGCTACACCTTC	CASSTRGLAGRDGYTF
TRBV12-3/TRBV12-4	TRBD1	TRBJ2-7	few	TGTGCCAGCACGCGACAGGGGGCTGGCGAGCAGTACTTC	CASTRQGAGEQYF
TRBV4-1	TRBD1	TRBJ1-3	few	TGCGCCAGCAGCCAAGAAACTGGACAGGGCTATGGAAACACCATATATTTT	CASSQETGQGYGNTIYF
TRBV28	.	TRBJ1-2	.	TGTGCCAGCAGGCTCGCTCGGGGGATCTATGGCTACACCTTC	CASRLARGIYGYTF
TRBV12-3/TRBV12-4	.	TRBJ1-1	.	TGTGCCAGCAGTCAAGACAGGAATGAAGCTTTCTTT	CASSQDRNEAFF
TRBV27	.	TRBJ2-2	few	TGTGCCAGCAATCAGGGGACGGGGACCGGGGAGCTGTTTTTT	CASNQGTGTGELFF
TRBV6-2/TRBV6-3	TRBD2	TRBJ2-1	.	TGTGCCAGCAGTTACTCGACTAGCGGGGGGGATTATGAGCAGTTCTTC	CASSYSTSGGDYEQFF
TRBV13	.	TRBJ1-4	.	TGTGCCAGCAGCCTCCGACAGGAAGTTAATGAAAAACTGTTTTTT	CASSLRQEVNEKLFF
TRBV29-1	TRBD1	TRBJ2-7	.	TGCAGCGTTGATGGAGCGGCAGGGGGACGGGCCGAGCAGTACTTC	CSVDGAAGGRAEQYF
TRBV10-3	.	TRBJ1-1	few	TGTGCCATCGAAGGGTTCCCGAACACTGAAGCTTTCTTT	CAIEGFPNTEAFF